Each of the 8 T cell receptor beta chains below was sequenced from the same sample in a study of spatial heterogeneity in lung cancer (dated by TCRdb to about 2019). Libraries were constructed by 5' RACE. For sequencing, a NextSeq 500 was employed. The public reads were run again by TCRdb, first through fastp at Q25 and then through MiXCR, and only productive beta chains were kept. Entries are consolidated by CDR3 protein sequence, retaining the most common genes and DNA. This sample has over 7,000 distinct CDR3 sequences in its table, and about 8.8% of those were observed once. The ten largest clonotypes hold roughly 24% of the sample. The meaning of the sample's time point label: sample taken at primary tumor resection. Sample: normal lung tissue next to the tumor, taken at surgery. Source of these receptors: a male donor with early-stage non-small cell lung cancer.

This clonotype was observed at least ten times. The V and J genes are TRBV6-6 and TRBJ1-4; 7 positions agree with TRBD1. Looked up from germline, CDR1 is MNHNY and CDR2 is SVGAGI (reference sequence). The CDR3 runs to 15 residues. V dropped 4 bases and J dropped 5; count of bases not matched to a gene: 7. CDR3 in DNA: TGTGCCAGCAGTTCCAGGGGGGCGTTGAATGAAAAACTGTTTTTT. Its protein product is CASSSRGALNEKLFF.

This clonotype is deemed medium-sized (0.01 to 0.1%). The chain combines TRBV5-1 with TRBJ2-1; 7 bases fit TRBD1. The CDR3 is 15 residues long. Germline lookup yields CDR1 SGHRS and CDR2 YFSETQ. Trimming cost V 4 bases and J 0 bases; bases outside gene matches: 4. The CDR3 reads CASSPGQPSYNEQFF. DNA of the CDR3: TGCGCCAGCAGCCCGGGACAGCCCTCCTACAATGAGCAGTTCTTC. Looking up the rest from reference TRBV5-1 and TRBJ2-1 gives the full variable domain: KAGVTQTPRYLIKTRGQQVTLSCSPISGHRSVSWYQQTPGQGLQFLFEYFSETQRNKGNFPGRFSGRQFSNSRSEMNVSTLELGDSALYLCASSPGQPSYNEQFFGPGTRLTVL.

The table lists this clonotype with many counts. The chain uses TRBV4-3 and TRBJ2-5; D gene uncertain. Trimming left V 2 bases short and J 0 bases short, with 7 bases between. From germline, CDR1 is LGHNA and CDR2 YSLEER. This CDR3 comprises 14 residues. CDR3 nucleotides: TGCGCCAGCAGCCAACAGCCATACCAAGAGACCCAGTACTTC. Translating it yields CASSQQPYQETQYF.

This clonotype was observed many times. As DNA, the CDR3 is TGTGCCAGCAGTGCCCACAGGGGATCCACTGGAAACACCATATATTTT. It yields the protein CASSAHRGSTGNTIYF. V and J are TRBV12-3 or TRBV12-4 and TRBJ1-3, with 7 positions matching TRBD1. This CDR3 is 16 amino acids long. V was clipped by 5 bases and J by 2 bases; unmatched bases: 9.

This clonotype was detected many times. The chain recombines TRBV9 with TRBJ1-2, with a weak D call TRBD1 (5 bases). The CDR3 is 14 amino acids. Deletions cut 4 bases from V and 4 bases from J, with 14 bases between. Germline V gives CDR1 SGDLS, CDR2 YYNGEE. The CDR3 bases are TGTGCCAGCAGCCCATCTGGGGCCGGCTATGGCTACACCTTC. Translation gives CASSPSGAGYGYTF.

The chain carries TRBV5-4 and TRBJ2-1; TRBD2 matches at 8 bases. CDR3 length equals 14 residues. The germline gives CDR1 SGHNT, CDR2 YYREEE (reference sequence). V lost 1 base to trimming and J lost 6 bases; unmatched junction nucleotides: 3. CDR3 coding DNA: TGTGCCAGCAGCTTGACGGGGGGGCGCAATGAGCAGTTCTTC. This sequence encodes CASSLTGGRNEQFF.

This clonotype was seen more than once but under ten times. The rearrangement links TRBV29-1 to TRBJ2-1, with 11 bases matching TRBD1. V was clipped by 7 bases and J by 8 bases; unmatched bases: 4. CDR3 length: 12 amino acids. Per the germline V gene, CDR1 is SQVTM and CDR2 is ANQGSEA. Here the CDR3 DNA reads TGCAGCGGTGGACAGGGGGCGTATGAGCAGTTCTTC. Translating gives CSGGQGAYEQFF.

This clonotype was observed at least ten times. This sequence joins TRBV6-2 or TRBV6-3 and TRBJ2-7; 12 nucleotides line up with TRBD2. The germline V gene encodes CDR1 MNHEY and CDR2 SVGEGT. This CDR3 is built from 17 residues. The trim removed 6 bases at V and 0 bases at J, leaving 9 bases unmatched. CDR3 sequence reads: CASSHPLAGGSSYEQYF. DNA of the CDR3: TGTGCCAGCAGCCACCCGCTAGCGGGGGGGAGCTCCTACGAGCAGTACTTC.